The present T cell receptor (beta chain) was sequenced within a study of early T cells in non-severe SARS-CoV-2 infection. Study overall: From unsorted whole blood, bulk RNA was sequenced, and the chains remained unpaired. Whole-study findings and limits: Using VDJdb, the matching emphasized anti-spike CD8 responses while missing private and CD4 specificities.

Individual cDNA molecules received unique molecular identifiers. TCRdb redid the calling of the 5' RACE reads with MiXCR, one entry per CDR3 protein. The table shows under 65,000 distinct CDR3 sequences, with around 14% occurring only once. Germline CDR1 reads MDHEN; CDR2 reads SYDVKM. V was clipped by 2 bases and J by 0 bases, with 16 bases between them. This CDR3 region has 17 residues. Comment on this clonotype: No antigen is known for it.

The sequence was obtained from an adult who was a healthcare worker with PCR-confirmed SARS-CoV-2 infection or an uninfected control (not recorded which). The sequenced sample was whole blood, obtained at baseline. This chain joins TRBV28 and TRBJ2-5, with unresolved D. The CDR3 DNA sequence: TGTGCCAGCAGTTTAATCCGCCAGCACGGATACCAAGAGACCCAGTACTTC. Translation: CASSLIRQHGYQETQYF.